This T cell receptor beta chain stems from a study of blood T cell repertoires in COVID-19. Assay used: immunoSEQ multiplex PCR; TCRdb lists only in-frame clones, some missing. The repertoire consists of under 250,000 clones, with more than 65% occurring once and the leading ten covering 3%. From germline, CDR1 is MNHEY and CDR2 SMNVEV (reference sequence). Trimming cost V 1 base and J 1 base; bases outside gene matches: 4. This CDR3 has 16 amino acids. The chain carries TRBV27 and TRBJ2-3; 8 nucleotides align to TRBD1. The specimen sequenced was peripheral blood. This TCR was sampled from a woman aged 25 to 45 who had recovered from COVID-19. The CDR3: CASSLFGQGRTDTQYF. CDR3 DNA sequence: TGTGCCAGCAGTTTATTCGGACAGGGTCGCACAGATACGCAGTATTTT.